The 5 T cell receptor beta chains in this list originate from one sample, sequenced in a study of control samples from healthy donors and cancer patients. Using immunoSEQ multiplex PCR, the repertoire was profiled, and TCRdb retains in-frame clones only, with some absent. The sample has some 79,000 clones, less than 90% seen once. The source material was blood. The receptors here all came from a woman aged 50 to 60 in good health.

This clone was found once. The chain joins TRBV2 to TRBJ2-7; the D call may be TRBD1 or TRBD2 (5 bases each). With 7 bases removed from V and 6 bases from J, the gap between germline ends came to 19 bases. The germline gives CDR1 SNHLY, CDR2 FYNNEI. The CDR3 has 14 residues. CDR3 sequence (DNA): TGTGCCAGCAATCGGGACGACGGCTTGTTCGAGCAGTACTTC. It translates to CASNRDDGLFEQYF.

This clone has only a few counts. The chain joins TRBV10-3 to TRBJ2-3; 9 positions match TRBD1. Per the germline V gene, CDR1 is ENHRY and CDR2 is SYGVKD. The trim removed 7 bases at V and 1 base at J, leaving 6 bases unmatched. There are 15 residues in the CDR3. The DNA for the CDR3 is TGTGCCATCAAGAACAGGGGGCGGGGCACAGATACGCAGTATTTT. Its translation is CAIKNRGRGTDTQYF.

The rearrangement joins TRBV5-8 to TRBJ1-1; TRBD1 might be the D (6 bases). The germline CDR1 and CDR2 sequences are SGHTS and YDEGEE. There are 17 residues in the CDR3. Trimming pared 7 bases from V and 4 bases from J, leaving 26 bases between. CDR3 nucleotide sequence: TGTGCCAGCCAACGAAGACCGGGACATCGTCGGAGCACTGAAGCTTTCTTT. Translated: CASQRRPGHRRSTEAFF. Filled out from reference TRBV5-8 and TRBJ1-1, the complete variable domain reads EAGVTQSPTHLIKTRGQQATLRCSPISGHTSVYWYQQALGLGLQFLLWYDEGEERNRGNFPPRFSGRQFPNYSSELNVNALELEDSALYLCASQRRPGHRRSTEAFFGQGTRLTVV.

This clone was detected a few times. The rearrangement uses TRBV3-1 (or the pseudogene TRBV3-2) and TRBJ1-5; D not certain. Between the trimmed V and J ends, which lost 3 bases and 11 bases, there was a span of 5 bases. The CDR3 length is 10 residues. The germline V gene has CDR1 LGHDT and CDR2 YNNKEL (reference sequence). CDR3 sequence: CASSHSTQHF. CDR3 bases: TGTGCCAGCAGCCACTCGACCCAGCATTTT.

The chain couples TRBV5-8 to TRBJ1-1; a weak D match, TRBD1 (6 bases). V lost 0 bases to trimming and J lost 4 bases, with 13 bases between them. There are 15 residues in the CDR3. Germline V gene data show CDR1 as SGHTS and CDR2 as YDEGEE. The CDR3 loop is CASSLVGGVSTEAFF. The CDR3 DNA sequence: TGTGCCAGCAGCTTGGTCGGGGGCGTCAGCACTGAAGCTTTCTTT. The full variable domain, in which reference TRBV5-8 and TRBJ1-1 provide the parts outside the CDR3, is EAGVTQSPTHLIKTRGQQATLRCSPISGHTSVYWYQQALGLGLQFLLWYDEGEERNRGNFPPRFSGRQFPNYSSELNVNALELEDSALYLCASSLVGGVSTEAFFGQGTRLTVV.